What follows are 21 T cell receptor beta chains derived from one specimen sequenced in a study of blood T cell repertoires in COVID-19. TCRdb's table, derived via immunoSEQ multiplex PCR, lists solely in-frame clones and lacks some. This repertoire shows about 230,000 clones, around 83% found once; its top ten account for just under 7.5%. What was sequenced was peripheral blood. The source of these receptors is a woman in her forties or fifties with acute or convalescent COVID-19.

CDR3 region: CASTLGNTIYF. The CDR3 nucleotides read TGTGCCAGCACCCTCGGAAACACCATATATTTT. The chain has TRBV2 and TRBJ1-3; D remains unclear. The CDR3 covers 11 residues. From germline, CDR1 is SNHLY and CDR2 FYNNEI. Deletions cut 7 bases from V and 4 bases from J, with 5 bases between. Filled out from reference TRBV2 and TRBJ1-3, the complete variable domain reads EPEVTQTPSHQVTQMGQEVILRCVPISNHLYFYWYRQILGQKVEFLVSFYNNEISEKSEIFDDQFSVERPDGSNFTLKIRSTKLEDSAMYFCASTLGNTIYFGEGSWLTVV.

The chain combines TRBV28 with TRBJ2-2; maybe TRBD2 (6 bases). Germline V gene lookup returns CDR1 MDHEN and CDR2 SYDVKM. The CDR3 covers 15 residues. V shed 3 bases and J shed 2 bases, with 10 bases lying between them. The CDR3 sequence: CASSFAGPNTGELFF. The CDR3 DNA sequence: TGTGCCAGCAGTTTTGCGGGGCCTAACACCGGGGAGCTGTTTTTT.

This clone occurred once. The chain is built from TRBV6-5 and TRBJ2-1; tentative D call: TRBD1 (5 bases). The CDR3 extends over 13 amino acids. Trimming stripped 6 bases from V and 4 bases from J, with 10 bases between. CDR1 is MNHEY and CDR2 is SVGAGI in the germline V gene. The CDR3 loop reads CASRRQNYNEQFF. The CDR3 nucleotides are TGTGCCAGCAGACGACAGAATTACAATGAGCAGTTCTTC.

The gene calls are TRBV5-8 and TRBJ1-4; D is uncertain. The CDR3 sequence is 16 residues long. Trimming shortened V by 4 bases and J by 0 bases, and 13 bases separated the two germline ends. Germline CDR1 SGHTS, CDR2 YDEGEE. CDR3 residues: CASSARGQATNEKLFF. CDR3 bases: TGTGCCAGCAGCGCCCGTGGGCAGGCAACTAATGAAAAACTGTTTTTT.

The chain joins TRBV7-3 to TRBJ2-2; D perhaps matches TRBD1 (6 bases). This CDR3 is built from 14 residues. V dropped 5 bases and J dropped 6 bases, with 13 bases sitting between them. The germline CDR1 and CDR2 sequences are SGHTA and FQGTGA. The CDR3 sequence is CASSATQGSGELFF. For the CDR3, the DNA is TGTGCCAGCAGCGCAACACAGGGATCCGGGGAGCTGTTTTTT.

This clone was seen only once. The chain uses TRBV18 and TRBJ1-4; possible D gene TRBD1, 6 bases. The CDR3 sequence is 15 residues long. Germline-derived CDR1 and CDR2 are KGHSH and LQKENI. Trimming cost V 5 bases and J 6 bases, with 16 bases left between them. The CDR3 nucleotides are TGTGCCAGCTCAACCCGCGGGGGCAAGGATGAAAAACTGTTTTTT. This encodes CASSTRGGKDEKLFF.

This clone was seen a handful of times. The gene calls are TRBV19 and TRBJ1-1; 11 positions match TRBD1. The CDR3 loop spans 16 amino acids. Germline-derived CDR1 and CDR2 are LNHDA and SQIVND (reference sequence). J lost 1 base, V lost 2 bases, and 3 bases had no gene match. The CDR3: CASSIRTGGRNTEAFF. The CDR3 DNA sequence: TGTGCCAGTAGTATACGGACAGGGGGCCGGAACACTGAAGCTTTCTTT.

The CDR3 DNA reads as TGTGCCAGCAGCCAAGGCCAGAACAGGAGCTCTGGAAACACCATATATTTT. Translated: CASSQGQNRSSGNTIYF. The chain uses TRBV3-1 (or the pseudogene TRBV3-2) and TRBJ1-3, with D possibly TRBD1 on 5 matching bases. Per germline, CDR1 LGHDT and CDR2 YNNKEL (reference sequence). The CDR3 runs 17 residues. Trimming took 1 base from V and 0 from J, leaving 13 bases between them.

The rearrangement uses TRBV11-2 and TRBJ2-7; 7 bases fit TRBD2. V shed 2 bases and J 2 bases; nucleotides not matched to a gene: 3. This CDR3 is 14 amino acids long. Germline assignment: CDR1 SGHAT and CDR2 FQNNGV. The CDR3 region is CASSLLRGTYEQYF. CDR3 sequence (DNA): TGTGCCAGCAGCTTATTGCGGGGGACCTACGAGCAGTACTTC.

The rearrangement joins TRBV7-9 to TRBJ1-1; tentatively, D is TRBD1 (6 bases). The CDR3 consists of 14 residues. Germline loops: CDR1 SEHNR, CDR2 FQNEAQ (reference sequence). V was clipped by 5 bases and J by 0 bases, with 10 bases between them. CDR3 coding DNA: TGTGCCAGCAGCCTACAGGGATTGAACACTGAAGCTTTCTTT. It codes for CASSLQGLNTEAFF.

The chain employs TRBV4-1 and TRBJ2-7; 7 bases fit TRBD2. In germline, CDR1 is MGHRA, CDR2 YSYEKL. The CDR3 is 17 amino acids. After removal of 0 bases from V and 3 bases from J, the junction contained 11 bases not matched to a gene. The CDR3 reads CASSQDNGLAGFYEQYF. Written as DNA, the CDR3 is TGCGCCAGCAGCCAAGATAATGGGTTAGCGGGTTTCTACGAGCAGTACTTC.

The CDR3 reads CASSLGQSDSNEKLFF. The CDR3 region has the DNA TGTGCCAGCTCACTCGGACAGTCTGATAGTAATGAAAAACTGTTTTTT. This sequence joins TRBV18 and TRBJ1-4; tentative D call: TRBD1 (6 bases). V was trimmed by 4 bases and J by 4 bases, leaving 16 bases between them. Germline CDR1 reads KGHSH; CDR2 reads LQKENI. There are 16 residues in the CDR3. The full variable domain, its missing parts supplied by reference TRBV18 and TRBJ1-4, is NAGVMQNPRHLVRRRGQEARLRCSPMKGHSHVYWYRQLPEEGLKFMVYLQKENIIDESGMPKERFSAEFPKEGPSILRIQQVVRGDSAAYFCASSLGQSDSNEKLFFGSGTQLSVL.

CDR3 loop: CASSQVSGGELFF. The CDR3 region has the DNA TGCGCCAGCAGCCAAGTTTCGGGCGGGGAGCTGTTTTTT. The J gene is TRBJ2-2, the V gene TRBV4-3; no reliable D call. Germline loops: CDR1 LGHNA, CDR2 YSLEER. The CDR3 runs 13 residues. V was clipped by 1 base and J by 7 bases, with 7 bases between them.

This clone was counted only a few times. The gene calls are TRBV12-3 or TRBV12-4 and TRBJ1-3, with 7 nucleotides matching TRBD1. V lost 6 bases to trimming and J lost 6 bases; unmatched junction nucleotides: 5. The CDR3 is 13 amino acids. The CDR3 DNA reads as TGTGCCAGCAGCCTGACAGGGCAAAACACCATATATTTT. Protein sequence: CASSLTGQNTIYF.

The chain couples TRBV18 to TRBJ2-5; 7 nucleotides agree with TRBD2. Trimming took 5 bases from V and 4 from J; bases not matched to a gene: 10. CDR1 and CDR2 (germline): KGHSH, LQKENI. The CDR3 runs 15 residues. The CDR3, as DNA: TGTGCCAGCTCAGCCCCTAGCGGAAAAAGAGAGACCCAGTACTTC. Protein product: CASSAPSGKRETQYF.

The chain joins TRBV21-1 to TRBJ2-7; the D segment call TRBD1 is taken from the table without a DNA check. TRBV21-1 is shown as a pseudogene. This CDR3 contains 16 residues. This CDR3 reads CASVRDTGQGAHEQYF. The DNA for the CDR3 is TGTGCCAGCGTACGTGATACGGGACAGGGGGCCCACGAGCAGTACTTC.

This clone was picked up one time. This sequence joins TRBV19 and TRBJ2-5; 8 nucleotides align to TRBD2. The germline V gene encodes CDR1 LNHDA and CDR2 SQIVND (reference sequence). V lost 0 bases to trimming and J lost 9 bases; unmatched junction nucleotides: 6. This CDR3 contains 14 residues. The CDR3 here is CASSIDPSGWAQYF. In DNA, the CDR3 is TGTGCCAGTAGTATAGATCCTAGCGGGTGGGCCCAGTACTTC.

The CDR3 protein is CASSPNRGLIYGYTF. CDR3 sequence (DNA): TGTGCCAGTAGCCCAAACAGGGGGCTCATCTATGGCTACACCTTC. This chain connects TRBV19 to TRBJ1-2; 9 bases agree with TRBD1. The CDR3 loop spans 15 amino acids. Germline values: CDR1 LNHDA, CDR2 SQIVND (reference sequence). V lost 6 bases and J lost 4; bases outside the gene matches: 9.

In this sample, this clone turned up once. The chain has TRBV6-5 and TRBJ2-3; D gene uncertain. V lost 7 bases and J lost 1, with 12 bases in between. Germline CDR1 and CDR2: MNHEY and SVGAGI. This CDR3 has 14 residues. CDR3 coding DNA: TGTGCCAGCAACGGCGATGAGGGCACAGATACGCAGTATTTT. Translated: CASNGDEGTDTQYF.

This chain links TRBV30 with TRBJ2-2; the D is unclear. Germline V gene sequence: CDR1 GTSNPN, CDR2 SVGIG (reference sequence). Trimming shortened V by 5 bases and J by 1 base, and 11 bases separated the two germline ends. This CDR3 has 14 amino acids. In nucleotides, the CDR3 is TGTGCCTGGGTCAGGCCAGGGAACACCGGGGAGCTGTTTTTT. Encoded protein: CAWVRPGNTGELFF.

The chain has TRBV13 and TRBJ1-5; D gene unclear. Germline V gives CDR1 PRHDT, CDR2 FYEKMQ (reference sequence). The CDR3 totals 16 residues. V lost 5 bases, J lost 2 bases, and 16 bases lay in between. The CDR3 nucleotides are TGTGCCAGCAGCCTTGGGCTCCCCTCGGGCAATCAGCCCCAGCATTTT. Protein: CASSLGLPSGNQPQHF.